A selection of T cell receptor beta chains follows, all from one sample in a study of shared clonotypes between healthy human individuals. Sequenced by immunoSEQ multiplex PCR; TCRdb stores in-frame clones only, minus some. The sample yields roughly 2.1 million clones, approximately 94% seen once. The sequenced material came from naive CD8+ T cells from PBMCs. All receptors come from a man aged 18 to 30 in good health. Some clones in this sample may be carry-over from other donors' samples. The conserved cysteine and the conserved F or W are not part of the CDR3 here. Each record gives: V gene, J gene, CDR3 protein.

v_call: TRBV6-1
j_call: TRBJ1-5
cdr3_aa: ASQQGIRQPQH

v_call: TRBV6-5
j_call: TRBJ2-1
cdr3_aa: ASSLAGTRYHNEQF

v_call: TRBV10-3
j_call: TRBJ1-1
cdr3_aa: AISVDDTEAF

v_call: TRBV19
j_call: TRBJ2-7
cdr3_aa: ASSLGGEQY

v_call: TRBV9
j_call: TRBJ2-7
cdr3_aa: ASSEGTGGYEQY

v_call: TRBV27
j_call: TRBJ2-3
cdr3_aa: ASGSVGLSTDTQY

v_call: TRBV27
j_call: TRBJ2-7
cdr3_aa: ASSFRTGDYAYEQY

v_call: TRBV5-1
j_call: TRBJ1-4
cdr3_aa: ASSLEDRGHEKLF

v_call: TRBV12-5
j_call: TRBJ2-1
cdr3_aa: ASGFRLAETSFTMGYVQF

v_call: TRBV7-9
j_call: TRBJ2-1
cdr3_aa: ASSLRDSSYNEQF

v_call: TRBV27
j_call: TRBJ1-2
cdr3_aa: ASSFVAGGGGYT

v_call: TRBV6-6
j_call: TRBJ2-3
cdr3_aa: ASSYVSQSSTDTQY

v_call: TRBV5-1
j_call: TRBJ2-5
cdr3_aa: ASSWRRQETQY

v_call: TRBV7-9
j_call: TRBJ2-7
cdr3_aa: ASSLGAGAISYEQY

v_call: TRBV28
j_call: TRBJ2-1
cdr3_aa: ASSLDSGRVLYNEQF

v_call: TRBV19
j_call: TRBJ2-3
cdr3_aa: ASSMRATAADTQY

v_call: TRBV30
j_call: TRBJ1-1
cdr3_aa: AWSVGAGLNTEAF

v_call: TRBV27
j_call: TRBJ2-3
cdr3_aa: ASGWPTDTQY

v_call: TRBV10-3
j_call: TRBJ1-2
cdr3_aa: AIRGEDGYT

v_call: TRBV27
j_call: TRBJ2-7
cdr3_aa: ASRTLAGGRNEQY

v_call: TRBV21-1
j_call: TRBJ2-3
cdr3_aa: ASSKLEGGGPRLTDTQY

v_call: TRBV9
j_call: TRBJ2-7
cdr3_aa: ASSVAALSSYEQY

v_call: TRBV5-8
j_call: TRBJ1-2
cdr3_aa: ASRLRANYGYT

v_call: TRBV9
j_call: TRBJ2-7
cdr3_aa: ASSVGDAAYEQY

v_call: TRBV4-3
j_call: TRBJ2-7
cdr3_aa: ASSQDILGGEHPYEQY

v_call: TRBV7-9
j_call: TRBJ2-1
cdr3_aa: ASSIPGRDEQF

v_call: TRBV5-1
j_call: TRBJ2-1
cdr3_aa: ASSLGPGLGDNEQF

v_call: TRBV19
j_call: TRBJ2-7
cdr3_aa: ASSIDRTYEQY

v_call: TRBV5-1
j_call: TRBJ2-7
cdr3_aa: ASSLDRFSYEQY

v_call: TRBV4-1
j_call: TRBJ2-1
cdr3_aa: ASSQLAGDPYNEQF

v_call: TRBV28
j_call: TRBJ1-2
cdr3_aa: ASSSTYRDRGYT

v_call: TRBV29-1
j_call: TRBJ2-7
cdr3_aa: SVEDPHSRREGTYEQY

v_call: TRBV19
j_call: TRBJ2-1
cdr3_aa: ASSMRGSYNEQF

v_call: TRBV27
j_call: TRBJ2-7
cdr3_aa: ASSPRGGYEQY

v_call: TRBV27
j_call: TRBJ2-1
cdr3_aa: ATGTRKDNEQF

v_call: TRBV9
j_call: TRBJ2-3
cdr3_aa: ASSLRTPTDTQY

v_call: TRBV27
j_call: TRBJ2-1
cdr3_aa: ASSYWAGNYYRQF

v_call: TRBV29-1
j_call: TRBJ1-2
cdr3_aa: SVEGGPGGEIYGYT

v_call: TRBV27
j_call: TRBJ2-6
cdr3_aa: ASTPTTDFSGANVLT

v_call: TRBV6-5
j_call: TRBJ1-3
cdr3_aa: ASSGGDSGNTIY

v_call: TRBV4-1
j_call: TRBJ2-1
cdr3_aa: ASSVGVDYNEQF

v_call: TRBV2
j_call: TRBJ1-4
cdr3_aa: ASIGGNEKLF

v_call: TRBV5-1
j_call: TRBJ1-5
cdr3_aa: ASSETHRKDSNQPQH

v_call: TRBV5-5
j_call: TRBJ2-7
cdr3_aa: ASSHPRQKNNEQY

v_call: TRBV4-2
j_call: TRBJ2-2
cdr3_aa: ASSSGLAGARTGELF

v_call: TRBV28
j_call: TRBJ2-1
cdr3_aa: AIVGRGDYNEQF

v_call: TRBV6-6
j_call: TRBJ1-2
cdr3_aa: ASSYSDRTNYGYT

v_call: TRBV6-1
j_call: TRBJ1-5
cdr3_aa: ASSGAGDGGYRSNQPQH

v_call: TRBV7-6
j_call: TRBJ1-1
cdr3_aa: ASSSFYTGGTEAF

v_call: TRBV6-1
j_call: TRBJ1-2
cdr3_aa: ASSDGSGYGYT

v_call: TRBV13
j_call: TRBJ2-6
cdr3_aa: ASSLGWASDYSGANVLT

v_call: TRBV27
j_call: TRBJ2-4
cdr3_aa: ASSFGPSGNIQY

v_call: TRBV15
j_call: TRBJ1-3
cdr3_aa: ATSPPESSGNTIY

v_call: TRBV4-2
j_call: TRBJ2-7
cdr3_aa: ASSLGRSSYEQY

v_call: TRBV7-7
j_call: TRBJ2-5
cdr3_aa: ASSPSDSYQETQY